One sample yielded the 14 T cell receptor beta chains listed below, sequenced in a study of blood T cell repertoires in COVID-19 (dated by TCRdb to 2020 to 2022). Library construction relied on the immunoSEQ multiplex PCR assay. TCRdb obtained this table from immuneACCESS and retained in-frame rearrangements with V and J assigned. These tables miss some clones; where compared with another copy, unresolved V genes account for less than half of the shortfall, and the remainder is unexplained. Here the sample has about 120,000 clones; about 79% occur a single time. The ten largest clonotypes hold more than 35% of the sample. The sequenced sample was peripheral blood. Receptors originate from a man aged 35 to 55 with active or convalescent COVID-19.

The rearrangement uses TRBV24-1 and TRBJ1-4, with D perhaps TRBD1 (6 bases). The CDR3 runs to 16 residues. CDR1 and CDR2 (germline): KGHDR, SFDVKD. V shed 3 bases and J shed 6 bases, with 16 bases lying between them. DNA for the CDR3: TGTGCCACCAGTGATCCTACAGGGACGAGCGATGAAAAACTGTTTTTT. It yields the protein CATSDPTGTSDEKLFF.

This sequence joins TRBV29-1 and TRBJ2-3, with 7 bases aligning to TRBD1. The ends lost 6 bases at V and 0 bases at J; junction bases unmatched: 9. Germline CDR1 reads SQVTM; CDR2 reads ANQGSEA. This CDR3 contains 15 residues. CDR3 DNA: TGCAGCGTAACAGTGGGGACAGCTAGCACAGATACGCAGTATTTT. This encodes CSVTVGTASTDTQYF.

Only a few counts were recorded for this clone. The J gene is TRBJ1-1, the V gene TRBV14, with D perhaps TRBD1 (5 bases). Germline-derived CDR1 and CDR2 are SGHDN and FVKESK. The CDR3 spans 11 residues. The V and J ends lost 8 bases and 5 bases respectively, with 9 bases between them. The CDR3 nucleotides read TGTGCCAGCGGAGGGGTAACTGAAGCTTTCTTT. Protein sequence: CASGGVTEAFF. Supplemented by reference TRBV14 and TRBJ1-1, the full variable domain reads EAGVTQFPSHSVIEKGQTVTLRCDPISGHDNLYWYRRVMGKEIKFLLHFVKESKQDESGMPNNRFLAERTGGTYSTLKVQPAELEDSGVYFCASGGVTEAFFGQGTRLTVV.

The J gene is TRBJ2-5, the V gene TRBV5-8, with D possibly matching TRBD1 (5 bases). The CDR3 has 14 amino acids. V was shortened by 5 bases and J by 0 bases, with 11 bases between the two germline ends. Germline V gene sequence: CDR1 SGHTS, CDR2 YDEGEE. The CDR3 bases are TGTGCCAGCAGTTTGACAGCTTACCAAGAGACCCAGTACTTC. Translated, it gives CASSLTAYQETQYF.

J is TRBJ1-1 and V is TRBV11-2; maybe TRBD1 (6 bases). Germline loops: CDR1 SGHAT, CDR2 FQNNGV. CDR3 length: 14 amino acids. Trimming shortened V by 3 bases and J by 1 base, and 9 bases separated the two germline ends. The chain's CDR3 is CASSLRRGNTEAFF. The CDR3 nucleotides read TGTGCCAGCAGCTTGCGCAGGGGGAACACTGAAGCTTTCTTT.

The V call is TRBV5-4, the J call TRBJ2-7, with TRBD2 identical over 7 bases. The CDR3 covers 15 residues. The V and J ends lost 3 bases and 2 bases, in that order; junction bases with no gene match: 8. CDR1 and CDR2 from the germline V gene are SGHNT and YYREEE (reference sequence). CDR3 sequence reads: CASSSGGAGPYEQYF. DNA of the CDR3: TGTGCCAGCAGCTCGGGGGGAGCGGGCCCCTACGAGCAGTACTTC.

This sequence joins TRBV5-6 and TRBJ1-5; 8 bases line up with TRBD1. CDR3 length equals 15 residues. Per germline, CDR1 SGHDT and CDR2 YYEEEE. After removal of 4 bases from V and 4 bases from J, the junction contained 7 bases not matched to a gene. The CDR3 region has the DNA TGTGCCAGCAGCGGAGACAGGGGATTGAATCAGCCCCAGCATTTT. This encodes CASSGDRGLNQPQHF.

This clone was observed a handful of times. This chain connects TRBV3-1 (or the pseudogene TRBV3-2) to TRBJ1-1, with 11 bases aligning to TRBD1. Germline V gene data show CDR1 as LGHDT and CDR2 as YNNKEL (reference sequence). Trimming removed 4 bases from V and 3 bases from J; junction bases left unmatched: 10. The CDR3 is 17 residues long. The CDR3 sequence is CASSRTGTGGRDTEAFF. The CDR3 DNA follows: TGTGCCAGCAGCCGTACCGGGACAGGGGGTCGGGACACTGAAGCTTTCTTT.

The rearrangement uses TRBV12-3 or TRBV12-4 and TRBJ1-4; D unclear. V lost 3 bases, J lost 5 bases, and 7 bases lay in between. The CDR3 runs to 13 residues. CDR3 DNA sequence: TGTGCCAGCAGTTTGAGCGGGAATGAAAAACTGTTTTTT. As protein: CASSLSGNEKLFF.

This sequence joins TRBV15 and TRBJ1-1; D not resolved. The CDR3 consists of 17 residues. V lost 3 bases to trimming and J lost 5 bases, with 22 bases between them. The V gene's germline CDR1 is LNHNV and CDR2 YYDKDF (reference sequence). The CDR3 protein is CATSSLPNIGKRTEAFF. The CDR3 DNA reads as TGTGCCACCAGCAGCCTCCCTAACATCGGAAAGAGGACTGAAGCTTTCTTT. Combining the CDR3 with reference TRBV15 and TRBJ1-1 gives the whole variable domain DAMVIQNPRYQVTQFGKPVTLSCSQTLNHNVMYWYQQKSSQAPKLLFHYYDKDFNNEADTPDNFQSRRPNTSFCFLDIRSPGLGDTAMYLCATSSLPNIGKRTEAFFGQGTRLTVV.

This clone showed up just a few times. The chain couples TRBV19 to TRBJ1-2, with a possible D match to TRBD1 (5 bases). The ends were cut back, 5 bases at V and 2 bases at J, with 9 bases in the middle. Germline CDR1 and CDR2: LNHDA and SQIVND (reference sequence). This CDR3 region has 13 residues. The CDR3 protein is CASSEQANYGYTF. The DNA of the CDR3 is TGTGCCAGTAGTGAACAGGCCAACTATGGCTACACCTTC.

The chain is built from TRBV5-1 and TRBJ2-1; 7 positions match TRBD2. The V gene end was trimmed by 4 bases and the J gene end by 9 bases; junction bases not matched to a gene: 4. The CDR3 contains 12 residues. CDR1 and CDR2 (germline): SGHRS, YFSETQ. The CDR3 nucleotides are TGCGCCAGCAGCCGCGGGGGACTTGAGCAGTTCTTC. Its protein product is CASSRGGLEQFF.

V and J are TRBV27 and TRBJ2-7; 7 nucleotides agree with TRBD2. The junction had 15 bases not matched to a gene; V was cut back by 5 bases and J by 5 bases. In germline, CDR1 is MNHEY, CDR2 SMNVEV (reference sequence). CDR3 length equals 16 residues. The CDR3 region is CASSLTPWTRVNEQYF. CDR3 bases: TGTGCCAGCAGTCTGACCCCTTGGACTAGAGTAAACGAGCAGTACTTC.

The table lists this clone with a count of one. The chain carries TRBV14 and TRBJ2-5; TRBD2 agrees at 10 bases. Per the germline V gene, CDR1 is SGHDN and CDR2 is FVKESK. The J segment lost 0 bases and the V segment lost 4 bases, leaving 5 bases of the junction unmatched. The CDR3 runs 16 residues. Here the CDR3 reads CASSRGLAVYQETQYF. In DNA, the CDR3 is TGTGCCAGCAGCCGTGGACTAGCGGTGTACCAAGAGACCCAGTACTTC.